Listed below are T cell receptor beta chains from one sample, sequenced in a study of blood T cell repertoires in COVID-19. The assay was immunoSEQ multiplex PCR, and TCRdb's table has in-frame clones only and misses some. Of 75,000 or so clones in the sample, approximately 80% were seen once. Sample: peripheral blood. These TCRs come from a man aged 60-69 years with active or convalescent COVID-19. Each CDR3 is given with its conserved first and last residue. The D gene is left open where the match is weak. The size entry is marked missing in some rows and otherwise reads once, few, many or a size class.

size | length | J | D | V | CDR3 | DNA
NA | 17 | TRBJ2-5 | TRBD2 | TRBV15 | CATSRDGIVRGMETQYF | TGTGCCACCAGCAGAGACGGAATAGTGCGGGGGATGGAGACCCAGTACTTC
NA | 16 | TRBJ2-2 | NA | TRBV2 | CASSLKDISNTGELFF | TGTGCCAGCAGCCTAAAGGACATTTCGAACACCGGGGAGCTGTTTTTT
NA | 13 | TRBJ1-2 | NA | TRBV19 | CASSNSPRDGYTF | TGTGCCAGTAGTAACTCACCCCGGGATGGCTACACCTTC
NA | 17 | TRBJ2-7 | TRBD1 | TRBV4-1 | CASSITPGTGSSYEQYF | TGCGCCAGCAGTATAACTCCCGGGACAGGGAGCTCCTACGAGCAGTACTTC
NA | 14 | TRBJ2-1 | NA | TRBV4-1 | CASSPGYSYNEQFF | TGCGCCAGCAGCCCGGGATACAGCTACAATGAGCAGTTCTTC
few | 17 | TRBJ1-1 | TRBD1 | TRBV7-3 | CASSPIPGFRAGGEAFF | TGTGCCAGCAGCCCGATTCCGGGCTTCCGGGCAGGGGGCGAAGCTTTCTTT
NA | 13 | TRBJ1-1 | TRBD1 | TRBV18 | CASSPNRDSEAFF | TGTGCCAGCTCACCAAACCGGGACAGTGAAGCTTTCTTT
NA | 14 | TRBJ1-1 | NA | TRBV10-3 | CAITNRDMNTEAFF | TGTGCCATAACCAACAGGGACATGAACACTGAAGCTTTCTTT
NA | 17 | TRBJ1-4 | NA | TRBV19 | CASSAPRGRGTNEKLFF | TGTGCCAGTAGTGCGCCCAGGGGCCGGGGAACTAATGAAAAACTGTTTTTT
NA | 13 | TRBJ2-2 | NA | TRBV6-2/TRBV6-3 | CASSYDYTGELFF | TGTGCCAGCAGTTACGACTACACCGGGGAGCTGTTTTTT
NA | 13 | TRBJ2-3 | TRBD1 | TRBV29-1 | CSVESQGVDTQYF | TGCAGCGTTGAATCCCAGGGGGTAGATACGCAGTATTTT
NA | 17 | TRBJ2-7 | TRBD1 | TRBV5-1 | CASSSGTGGASAYEQYF | TGCGCCAGCAGCTCAGGGACAGGGGGCGCGAGTGCCTACGAGCAGTACTTC
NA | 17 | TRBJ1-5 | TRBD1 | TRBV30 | CAWSVLVGDRENQPQHF | TGTGCCTGGAGTGTACTGGTGGGGGACAGGGAGAATCAGCCCCAGCATTTT
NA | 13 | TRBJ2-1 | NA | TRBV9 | CASSPSSYNEQFF | TGTGCCAGCAGCCCCAGCTCCTACAATGAGCAGTTCTTC
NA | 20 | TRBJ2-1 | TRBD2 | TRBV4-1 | CASSQDTGLAGKPTYNEQFF | TGCGCCAGCAGCCAAGATACGGGACTAGCGGGGAAACCGACTTACAATGAGCAGTTCTTC
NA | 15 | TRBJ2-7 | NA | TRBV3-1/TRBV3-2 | CASSQEGGSFSEQYF | TGTGCCAGCAGCCAAGAAGGCGGCAGCTTCAGCGAGCAGTACTTC
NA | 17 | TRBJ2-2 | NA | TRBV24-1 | CATSDSPGQTNTGELFF | TGTGCCACCAGTGATTCCCCGGGACAAACGAACACCGGGGAGCTGTTTTTT
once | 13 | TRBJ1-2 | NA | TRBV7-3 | CASRSPVNYGYTF | TGTGCCAGCAGGTCCCCCGTCAACTATGGCTACACCTTC
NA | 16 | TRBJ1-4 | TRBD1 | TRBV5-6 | CASSFMPGQLNEKLFF | TGTGCCAGCAGCTTTATGCCGGGACAGCTTAATGAAAAACTGTTTTTT
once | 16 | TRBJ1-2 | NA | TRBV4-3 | CASSQARGGEKYGYTF | TGCGCCAGCAGCCAGGCCCGGGGCGGGGAAAAGTATGGCTACACCTTC
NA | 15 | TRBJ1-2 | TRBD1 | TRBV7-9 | CASSLMGQGYYGYTF | TGTGCCAGCAGCTTAATGGGACAGGGGTACTATGGCTACACCTTC
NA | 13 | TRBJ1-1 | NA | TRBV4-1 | CASSIDSFTEAFF | TGCGCCAGCAGCATAGACAGTTTCACTGAAGCTTTCTTT
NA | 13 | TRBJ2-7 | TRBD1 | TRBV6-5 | CASRGLGHEEQYF | TGTGCCAGTAGGGGGCTGGGCCATGAGGAGCAGTACTTC
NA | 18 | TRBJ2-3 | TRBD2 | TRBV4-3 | CASSQGTSGGASTDTQYF | TGCGCCAGCAGCCAAGGGACTAGCGGGGGAGCTAGCACAGATACGCAGTATTTT
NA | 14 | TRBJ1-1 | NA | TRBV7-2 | CASSLRRQFTEAFF | TGTGCCAGCAGCTTAAGGAGGCAGTTCACTGAAGCTTTCTTT
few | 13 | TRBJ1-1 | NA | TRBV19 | CASSGRVNTEAFF | TGTGCCAGTAGTGGCAGGGTGAACACTGAAGCTTTCTTT
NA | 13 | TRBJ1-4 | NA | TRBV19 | CASNGASNEKLFF | TGTGCCAGTAATGGGGCCAGTAATGAAAAACTGTTTTTT
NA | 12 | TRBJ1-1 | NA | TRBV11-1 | CASSRGNTEAFF | TGTGCCAGCAGCCGGGGGAACACTGAAGCTTTCTTT
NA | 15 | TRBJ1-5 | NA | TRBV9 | CASSEWRVKDQPQHF | TGTGCCAGCAGCGAGTGGAGGGTAAAGGATCAGCCCCAGCATTTT
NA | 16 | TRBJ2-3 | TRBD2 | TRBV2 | CASSARAGASPDTQYF | TGTGCCAGCAGTGCAAGAGCGGGGGCTTCGCCAGATACGCAGTATTTT
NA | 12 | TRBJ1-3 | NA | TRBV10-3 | CAISPTGNTIYF | TGTGCCATCAGTCCTACGGGAAACACCATATATTTT
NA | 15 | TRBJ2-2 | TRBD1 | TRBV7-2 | CASSLGQGITGELFF | TGTGCCAGCAGCTTGGGACAGGGTATCACCGGGGAGCTGTTTTTT
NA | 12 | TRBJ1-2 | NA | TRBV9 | CASSVPDYGYTF | TGTGCCAGCAGCGTACCGGACTATGGCTACACCTTC
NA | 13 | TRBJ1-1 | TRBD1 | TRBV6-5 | CASRPPQGAEAFF | TGTGCCAGCAGACCTCCCCAGGGGGCGGAGGCTTTCTTT
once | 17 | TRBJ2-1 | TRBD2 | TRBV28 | CASSLYPGTSGSYEQFF | TGTGCCAGCAGTTTATATCCAGGGACTAGCGGATCTTATGAGCAGTTCTTC
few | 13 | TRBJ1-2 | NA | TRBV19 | CASSITENYGYTF | TGTGCCAGTAGTATTACAGAGAACTATGGCTACACCTTC
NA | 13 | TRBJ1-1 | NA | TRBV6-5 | CASRRRTGPEAFF | TGTGCCAGCAGGAGAAGAACAGGACCTGAAGCTTTCTTT
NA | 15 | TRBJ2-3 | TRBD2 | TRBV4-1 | CASRRASGMRDTQYF | TGCGCCAGCCGCCGGGCTAGCGGGATGAGAGATACGCAGTATTTT
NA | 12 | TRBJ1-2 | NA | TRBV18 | CASSPGGNGYTF | TGTGCCAGCTCACCAGGGGGGAATGGCTACACCTTC
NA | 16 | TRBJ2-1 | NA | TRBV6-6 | CASSKDYPMMPNEQFF | TGTGCCAGCAGTAAGGACTACCCTATGATGCCTAATGAGCAGTTCTTC
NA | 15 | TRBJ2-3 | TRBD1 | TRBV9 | CASSVAPGGTDTQYF | TGTGCCAGCAGCGTAGCCCCAGGGGGAACAGATACGCAGTATTTT
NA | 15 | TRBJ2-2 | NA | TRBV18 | CASSPGRENTGELFF | TGTGCCAGCTCACCTGGGCGGGAGAACACCGGGGAGCTGTTTTTT
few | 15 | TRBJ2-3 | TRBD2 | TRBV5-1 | CASSPGRGATDTQYF | TGCGCCAGCAGCCCCGGGAGGGGGGCCACGGATACGCAGTATTTT
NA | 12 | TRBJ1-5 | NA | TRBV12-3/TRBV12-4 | CASSGDSKPQHF | TGTGCCAGCAGTGGGGACTCGAAGCCCCAGCATTTT
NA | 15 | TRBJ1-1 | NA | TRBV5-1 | CASRARTSGNTEAFF | TGCGCCAGCAGAGCAAGGACATCGGGGAACACTGAAGCTTTCTTT
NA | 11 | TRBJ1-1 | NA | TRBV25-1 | CASSGGREAFF | TGTGCCAGCAGTGGCGGGCGTGAAGCTTTCTTT
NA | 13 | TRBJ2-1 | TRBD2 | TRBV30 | CASGGFSYNEQFF | TGTGCGTCCGGGGGGTTCTCCTACAATGAGCAGTTCTTC
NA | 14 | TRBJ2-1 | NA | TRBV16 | CASSLRGRKDEQFF | TGTGCCAGCAGCCTCAGGGGAAGGAAAGATGAGCAGTTCTTC
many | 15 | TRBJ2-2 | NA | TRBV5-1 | CASRDGTGATGELFF | TGCGCCAGCAGGGACGGGACGGGAGCCACCGGGGAGCTGTTTTTT
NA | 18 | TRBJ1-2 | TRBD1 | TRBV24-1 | CATSDSSKSGQGLRGYTF | TGTGCCACCAGTGATTCCTCAAAATCGGGACAGGGCCTACGGGGCTACACCTTC
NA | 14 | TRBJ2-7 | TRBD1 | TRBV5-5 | CASSTGTGVYEQYF | TGTGCCAGCAGTACCGGGACAGGGGTCTACGAGCAGTACTTC
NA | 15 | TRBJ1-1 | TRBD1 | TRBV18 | CASSPDRGTNTEAFF | TGTGCCAGCTCACCTGACAGGGGAACTAACACTGAAGCTTTCTTT
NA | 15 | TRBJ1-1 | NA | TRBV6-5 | CASSYLPRGPQAAFF | TGTGCCAGCAGTTACCTCCCCCGAGGGCCCCAGGCAGCTTTCTTT